The rows below give T cell receptor beta chains drawn from one sample of a study of cytomegalovirus exposure and HLA in healthy donors. The method was immunoSEQ multiplex PCR; TCRdb's version includes in-frame clones alone and lacks a portion of them. The table shows about 150,000 clones, with approximately 80% occurring only once. Sequenced material: PBMCs. These receptors were obtained from a male donor in good health and CMV-seropositive. The CDR3 runs from the conserved cysteine through the conserved F or W. The order of the fields is V gene, D gene, J gene, clone size, CDR3 protein, CDR3 DNA. The D gene is left open where the match is weak. Expanded clones are given a class, and other clones once, few, many or no size at all.

TRBV9,TRBD2,TRBJ2-7,NA,CASSVESGDEQYF,TGTGCCAGCAGCGTAGAAAGCGGGGACGAGCAGTACTTC
TRBV19,NA,TRBJ2-1,NA,CASSITFQKQTRYNEQFF,TGTGCCAGTAGTATCACATTCCAGAAACAGACACGTTACAATGAGCAGTTCTTC
TRBV4-3,TRBD2,TRBJ2-2,NA,CASSQEEGLVFAGELFF,TGCGCCAGCAGCCAAGAAGAAGGACTAGTTTTTGCCGGGGAGCTGTTTTTT
TRBV5-1,NA,TRBJ2-5,NA,CASSLVPSEVQYF,TGCGCCAGCAGCTTGGTGCCTAGCGAGGTGCAGTACTTC
TRBV14,NA,TRBJ1-2,NA,CASSRVKIYGYTF,TGTGCCAGCAGCCGCGTCAAGATCTATGGCTACACCTTC
TRBV6-6,NA,TRBJ2-5,NA,CASSYRANEREQYF,TGTGCCAGCAGTTATAGGGCTAATGAGAGGGAGCAGTACTTC
TRBV7-9,NA,TRBJ2-2,once,CSSSLGASANTGELFF,TGTTCCAGCAGCTTAGGGGCTAGCGCGAACACCGGGGAGCTGTTTTTT
TRBV6-5,NA,TRBJ2-7,NA,CASRGVAYEQYF,TGTGCCAGCAGGGGCGTGGCCTACGAGCAGTACTTC
TRBV11-3,TRBD2,TRBJ2-1,NA,CASSLSLAGVYNEQFF,TGTGCCAGCAGCTTATCCCTAGCGGGAGTTTACAATGAGCAGTTCTTC
TRBV28,NA,TRBJ1-1,NA,CASNTGTTEAFF,TGTGCCAGCAACACCGGGACAACTGAAGCTTTCTTT
TRBV9,TRBD2,TRBJ2-3,NA,CASSVVGTSGISTDTQYF,TGTGCCAGCAGCGTAGTTGGGACTAGCGGGATAAGCACAGATACGCAGTATTTT
TRBV15,NA,TRBJ2-5,NA,CATSRGLGEIETQYF,TGTGCCACCAGCCGGGGACTCGGAGAGATTGAGACCCAGTACTTC
TRBV19,NA,TRBJ1-4,NA,CASSSGINEKLFF,TGTGCCAGCAGTTCAGGCATAAATGAAAAACTGTTTTTT
TRBV19,TRBD1,TRBJ1-2,NA,CASSMRGQGEGNYGYTF,TGTGCCAGTAGTATGAGGGGACAGGGCGAGGGGAACTATGGCTACACCTTC
TRBV5-6,TRBD2,TRBJ2-7,NA,CASSLEVGGVEQYF,TGTGCCAGCAGCTTGGAGGTTGGGGGGGTCGAGCAGTACTTC
TRBV6-6,NA,TRBJ2-1,NA,CASSYVGAPSNEQFF,TGTGCCAGCAGTTATGTGGGGGCACCATCCAATGAGCAGTTCTTC
TRBV6-1,TRBD1,TRBJ1-2,NA,CASSEALGQGAEGYTF,TGTGCCAGCAGTGAAGCGCTAGGACAGGGGGCGGAGGGCTACACCTTC
TRBV11-2,NA,TRBJ2-5,NA,CASSSELDLLTGQYF,TGTGCCAGCAGCTCGGAATTGGACCTCCTAACAGGGCAGTACTTC
TRBV11-3,TRBD2,TRBJ2-3,once,CASSRSGSSDTQYF,TGTGCCAGCAGCCGTAGCGGGAGTTCAGATACGCAGTATTTT
TRBV7-9,NA,TRBJ2-1,NA,CASSLPGFNEQFF,TGTGCCAGCAGCTTACCCGGGTTCAATGAGCAGTTCTTC
TRBV5-6,NA,TRBJ2-7,NA,CASSLRQGSYEQYF,TGTGCCAGCAGCTTGCGGCAGGGGAGCTACGAGCAGTACTTC
TRBV5-1,NA,TRBJ2-7,NA,CASSFDPGYEQYF,TGCGCCAGCAGCTTCGACCCGGGCTACGAGCAGTACTTC